This TCR beta chain was documented in a study of blood T cell repertoires in COVID-19. The CDR3 contains 13 residues. The V gene's germline CDR1 is LNHDA and CDR2 SQIVND (reference sequence). About this clone itself: A junction end diverges from the germline sequence, so it may reflect a read error.

TCRdb's copy holds only in-frame clones and misses some; the assay was immunoSEQ multiplex PCR. The repertoire consists of about 180,000 clones, with 70% to 90% occurring once and the leading ten covering over 9.5%. Sequences were obtained from peripheral blood. This receptor was obtained from a human donor with active or convalescent COVID-19. The donor label of this sample is uncertain. This chain connects TRBV19 to TRBJ2-5, with a tentative D call TRBD1 (6 bases). The CDR3: CASRGTSQETQYF. The CDR3, as DNA: TGTGCTAGTAGGGGGACATCTCAAGAGACCCAGTACTTC.